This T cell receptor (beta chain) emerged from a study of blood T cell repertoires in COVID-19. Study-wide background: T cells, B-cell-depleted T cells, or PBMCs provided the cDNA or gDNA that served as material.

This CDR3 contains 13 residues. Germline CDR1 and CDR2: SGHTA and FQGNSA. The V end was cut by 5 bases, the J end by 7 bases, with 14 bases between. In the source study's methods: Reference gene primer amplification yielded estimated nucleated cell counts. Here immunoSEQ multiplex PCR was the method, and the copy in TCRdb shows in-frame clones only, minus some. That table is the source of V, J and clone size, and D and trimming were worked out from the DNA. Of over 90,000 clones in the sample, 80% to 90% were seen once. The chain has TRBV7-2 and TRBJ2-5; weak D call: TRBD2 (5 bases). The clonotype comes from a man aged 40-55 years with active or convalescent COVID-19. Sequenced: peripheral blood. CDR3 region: CASSGGGMGTQYF. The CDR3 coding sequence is TGTGCCAGCAGCGGAGGTGGAATGGGGACCCAGTACTTC.